Each of the 20 T cell receptor beta chains below was sequenced from the same sample in a study of PD-L1 blockade in urothelial cancer (dated by TCRdb to 2017 to 2019). The method was the immunoSEQ multiplex PCR assay. The clones in this table, taken by TCRdb from immuneACCESS, are in-frame only. Not every clone is retained; where verified, under half of the shortfall comes from an unresolved V gene, and the cause of the rest is unknown. Within this sample are fewer than 65,000 clones, with more than 80% of them counted one time only. Clones ranked in the top ten supply 1.5% to 2% of the sample. The sample's time point label, in plain terms: pretreatment peripheral blood. This specimen was PBMCs, taken around atezolizumab (anti-PD-L1) treatment. These receptors were collected from a man aged 70-80 years with urothelial cancer.

The V call is TRBV10-3, the J call TRBJ1-2; D is perhaps TRBD1 (5 bases). Between the trimmed V and J ends, which lost 5 bases and 2 bases, there was a span of 9 bases. The CDR3 length is 13 residues. Germline CDR1 reads ENHRY; CDR2 reads SYGVKD. CDR3 coding DNA: TGTGCCATCAGTCTGGACAAGAACTATGGCTACACCTTC. Translation gives CAISLDKNYGYTF.

The genes are TRBV18 and TRBJ2-1; possible D gene TRBD1, 6 bases. This CDR3 has 16 amino acids. Germline loops: CDR1 KGHSH, CDR2 LQKENI. Trimming removed 2 bases from V and 7 bases from J, with 18 bases in between. CDR3: CASSPSILAQGNEQFF. The DNA of the CDR3 is TGTGCCAGCTCACCATCAATCCTAGCCCAGGGGAATGAGCAGTTCTTC. Complete variable domain (other parts from reference TRBV18 and TRBJ2-1): NAGVMQNPRHLVRRRGQEARLRCSPMKGHSHVYWYRQLPEEGLKFMVYLQKENIIDESGMPKERFSAEFPKEGPSILRIQQVVRGDSAAYFCASSPSILAQGNEQFFGPGTRLTVL.

The chain recombines TRBV11-3 with TRBJ1-5; D is ambiguous. Germline CDR1 reads SGHNT; CDR2 reads YENEEA. V dropped 5 bases and J dropped 4 bases, with 9 bases sitting between them. CDR3 length equals 13 residues. CDR3 sequence (DNA): TGTGCCAGCAGCGGTGGAGCAAATCAGCCCCAGCATTTT. Translation gives CASSGGANQPQHF.

The chain employs TRBV2 and TRBJ2-5, with TRBD2 matching over 7 bases. Germline V lookup: CDR1 SNHLY, CDR2 FYNNEI. The V and J ends lost 6 bases and 2 bases, in that order; junction bases with no gene match: 9. The CDR3 spans 15 residues. The CDR3 reads CASSPSGRGQETQYF. The DNA for the CDR3 is TGTGCCAGCAGCCCATCAGGGAGGGGTCAAGAGACCCAGTACTTC. The whole variable domain, remainder taken from reference TRBV2 and TRBJ2-5, is EPEVTQTPSHQVTQMGQEVILRCVPISNHLYFYWYRQILGQKVEFLVSFYNNEISEKSEIFDDQFSVERPDGSNFTLKIRSTKLEDSAMYFCASSPSGRGQETQYFGPGTRLLVL.

This chain uses TRBV5-4 with TRBJ2-7; TRBD1 aligns across 7 bases. The CDR3 runs 14 residues. J was trimmed by 1 base and V by 5 bases; bases with no gene match: 6. The germline gives CDR1 SGHNT, CDR2 YYREEE (reference sequence). In DNA form, the CDR3 reads TGTGCCAGCAGGCCCCAGGGGGTATCCTACGAGCAGTACTTC. Its protein product is CASRPQGVSYEQYF.

The gene calls are TRBV27 and TRBJ2-1; 8 bases are shared with TRBD2. CDR1 and CDR2 from the germline V gene are MNHEY and SMNVEV (reference sequence). Unmatched junction bases numbered 14, after V lost 8 bases and J lost 8 bases. The CDR3 is 15 amino acids. DNA of the CDR3: TGTGCCAGCTCTCTTCCGGGGACTAGGATAGATGAGCAGTTCTTC. This translates into CASSLPGTRIDEQFF.

This chain connects TRBV7-3 to TRBJ2-1; D gene uncertain. Germline CDR1 reads SGHTA; CDR2 reads FQGTGA. This CDR3 is built from 13 residues. V was shortened by 4 bases and J by 6 bases, with 10 bases between the two germline ends. The CDR3 sequence is CASSSEPSNEQFF. CDR3 in DNA: TGTGCCAGCAGCTCAGAACCCAGCAATGAGCAGTTCTTC.

The V call is TRBV27, the J call TRBJ2-7; a possible D gene is TRBD2 (5 bases). Germline V gene sequence: CDR1 MNHEY, CDR2 SMNVEV (reference sequence). This CDR3 has 18 amino acids. With 5 bases removed from V and 2 bases from J, the gap between germline ends came to 25 bases. The CDR3 loop is CASSGNEMTRGGAYEQYF. The CDR3 bases are TGTGCCAGCAGTGGAAACGAGATGACACGGGGTGGGGCCTACGAGCAGTACTTC.

The chain is built from TRBV11-2 and TRBJ2-7; 9 nucleotides align to TRBD2. This CDR3 is built from 15 residues. From germline, CDR1 is SGHAT and CDR2 FQNNGV. The V segment lost 6 bases and the J segment 4 bases; nucleotides outside the gene matches: 10. The CDR3 sequence: CASRGGSGGYYEQYF. The CDR3 DNA sequence: TGTGCCAGCAGGGGGGGAAGCGGGGGGTATTACGAGCAGTACTTC.

V is TRBV4-2 and J is TRBJ2-2; D is possibly TRBD1 (5 bases). Germline CDR1 reads LGHNA; CDR2 reads YNFKEQ. V lost 0 bases and J 3 bases, leaving 11 bases between the germline ends. The CDR3 consists of 16 residues. The CDR3 loop reads CASSQDPGSYTGELFF. The CDR3 DNA reads TGTGCCAGCAGCCAAGATCCAGGGTCTTACACCGGGGAGCTGTTTTTT.

V usage is TRBV5-5 and J usage is TRBJ1-5; D unclear. Germline CDR1 SGHKS, CDR2 YYEKEE (reference sequence). The CDR3 length is 14 residues. Trimming shortened V by 0 bases and J by 6 bases, and 10 bases separated the two germline ends. The DNA of the CDR3 is TGTGCCAGCAGCTTGGATACGGTACCTCAGCCCCAGCATTTT. Its protein product is CASSLDTVPQPQHF.

The V call is TRBV7-2, the J call TRBJ1-2, with TRBD1 matching 7 bases. V trimming: 4 bases; J trimming: 6 bases; junction bases outside the gene matches: 8. Germline lookup yields CDR1 SGHTA and CDR2 FQGNSA. The CDR3 runs 14 residues. CDR3 sequence (DNA): TGTGCCAGCAGCTCCCGACAGGGCCTGGATGGCTACACCTTC. As protein: CASSSRQGLDGYTF.

The V gene is TRBV14, the J gene TRBJ2-7, with a weak D call TRBD1 (6 bases). CDR3 length: 12 amino acids. The V end lost 4 bases, the J end lost 5 bases, and 9 bases lay between the germline ends. The V gene's germline CDR1 is SGHDN and CDR2 FVKESK. The CDR3 nucleotides read TGTGCCAGCAGCCTCAACAGGGACGAGCAGTACTTC. Its translation is CASSLNRDEQYF. Drawing the rest from reference TRBV14 and TRBJ2-7, the complete variable domain is EAGVTQFPSHSVIEKGQTVTLRCDPISGHDNLYWYRRVMGKEIKFLLHFVKESKQDESGMPNNRFLAERTGGTYSTLKVQPAELEDSGVYFCASSLNRDEQYFGPGTRLTVT.

This chain links TRBV19 with TRBJ2-3; D unclear. CDR3 length equals 12 residues. CDR1 is LNHDA and CDR2 is SQIVND in the germline V gene (reference sequence). The germline V and J ends were trimmed by 3 bases and 5 bases, with 6 bases remaining between them. CDR3 region: CASSMYGDTQYF. The CDR3 DNA reads as TGTGCCAGTAGTATGTACGGAGATACGCAGTATTTT.

This chain joins TRBV2 and TRBJ2-1; 11 bases match TRBD2. Germline CDR1 is SNHLY and CDR2 is FYNNEI. The V segment lost 4 bases and the J segment 4 bases; nucleotides outside the gene matches: 3. The CDR3 sequence is 15 residues long. The CDR3 DNA reads TGTGCCAGCAGTGGGGGGACTAGCGGTTACAATGAGCAGTTCTTC. It specifies CASSGGTSGYNEQFF.

The genes are TRBV4-2 and TRBJ1-3, with no clear D. V lost 7 bases, J lost 6 bases, and 19 bases lay in between. The CDR3 totals 15 residues. Germline assignment: CDR1 LGHNA and CDR2 YNFKEQ. The CDR3 here is CASTPEADQENTIYF. In DNA, the CDR3 is TGTGCCAGCACCCCGGAGGCCGATCAGGAAAACACCATATATTTT.

J is TRBJ2-7 and V is TRBV11-3; TRBD1 agrees at 10 bases. Germline values: CDR1 SGHNT, CDR2 YENEEA. V shed 6 bases and J 5 bases; nucleotides not matched to a gene: 7. The CDR3 runs to 14 residues. The CDR3 loop is CASSSGTGVDEQYF. Here the CDR3 DNA reads TGTGCCAGCAGTTCCGGGACAGGGGTGGACGAGCAGTACTTC.

This clone was counted between two and nine times. This chain links TRBV11-2 with TRBJ1-1; maybe TRBD1 (5 bases). The CDR3 has 13 residues. Trimming took off 0 bases at V and 8 bases at J, with 10 bases between the two ends. Per the germline V gene, CDR1 is SGHAT and CDR2 is FQNNGV. The CDR3 DNA sequence: TGTGCCAGCAGCTTAGATGGGGCCTTCGAAGCTTTCTTT. This sequence encodes CASSLDGAFEAFF.

V is TRBV13 and J is TRBJ2-1; 9 bases line up with TRBD2. The CDR3 totals 16 residues. The J segment lost 5 bases and the V segment lost 0 bases, leaving 5 bases of the junction unmatched. In germline, CDR1 is PRHDT, CDR2 FYEKMQ (reference sequence). CDR3 nucleotides: TGTGCCAGCAGCTTAGGTGCTAGCGGGACCCACAATGAGCAGTTCTTC. This encodes CASSLGASGTHNEQFF. Full variable domain (rest looked up from reference TRBV13 and TRBJ2-1): AAGVIQSPRHLIKEKRETATLKCYPIPRHDTVYWYQQGPGQDPQFLISFYEKMQSDKGSIPDRFSAQQFSDYHSELNMSSLELGDSALYFCASSLGASGTHNEQFFGPGTRLTVL.

The chain joins TRBV7-8 to TRBJ2-1; TRBD2 agrees at 11 bases. The CDR3 has 15 residues. Germline-derived CDR1 and CDR2 are SGHVS and FQNEAQ. Losses at the gene ends were 3 bases for V and 4 bases for J; bases not matched to a gene: 2. The CDR3 sequence: CASSFGTSGYNEQFF. The CDR3, as DNA: TGTGCCAGCAGCTTCGGGACTAGCGGTTACAATGAGCAGTTCTTC.